The 18 T cell receptor beta chains listed next were all sequenced from one sample in a study of kidney transplant recipient with SARS-CoV-2 infection. TCRdb independently ran MiXCR on the reads; one entry per CDR3 protein. The sample comprises some 220,000 distinct CDR3 sequences, under 30% of which are singletons, and about 7% rests with the top ten. Here the sequenced sample was a blood sample, taken at baseline and on roughly day 120 from a kidney transplant recipient. The receptors derive from a male patient between 25 and 39 years old who had COVID-19 and was a kidney transplant recipient. The graft donor may be the source of some T cells.

In this sample, this clonotype turned up many times. The gene calls are TRBV10-2 and TRBJ1-2; D unclear. Per germline, CDR1 WSHSY and CDR2 SAAADI. V dropped 5 bases and J dropped 4 bases, with 23 bases sitting between them. The CDR3 has 17 amino acids. CDR3 bases: TGCGCCAGCAGTAGCTTGATCACTTCTAGAAAGACCTATGGCTACACCTTC. Its translation: CASSSLITSRKTYGYTF.

At least ten counts were recorded for this clonotype. The rearrangement uses TRBV7-2 and TRBJ2-7; 9 positions match TRBD2. Germline CDR1 is SGHTA and CDR2 is FQGNSA. CDR3 length: 14 residues. V shed 5 bases, J shed 7 bases, and the junction held 9 bases outside the gene matches. The CDR3 DNA reads as TGTGCCAGCAGCAGCGGGGGGCCTGATACGGAGCAGTACTTC. It codes for CASSSGGPDTEQYF. Together with reference TRBV7-2 and TRBJ2-7, the CDR3 gives the full variable domain: GAGVSQSPSNKVTEKGKDVELRCDPISGHTALYWYRQSLGQGLEFLIYFQGNSAPDKSGLPSDRFSAERTGGSVSTLTIQRTQQEDSAVYLCASSSGGPDTEQYFGPGTRLTVT.

A word on this clonotype: A clone one base away is much larger, so this may be a read error. This rearrangement joins TRBV3-1 to TRBJ2-2, with D uncertain. Germline CDR1 LGHDT, CDR2 YNNKEL (reference sequence). CDR3 length: 18 amino acids. Trimming took off 4 bases at V and 5 bases at J, with 23 bases between the two ends. The CDR3 region has the DNA TGTGCCAGCAGCCGCAACGTTCTCATTTCAGGCTTGACCGGGGAGCTGTTTTTT. The encoded protein is CASSRNVLISGLTGELFF.

J is TRBJ1-2 and V is TRBV7-2; D ambiguous. The CDR3 is made up of 17 amino acids. From germline, CDR1 is SGHTA and CDR2 FQGNSA. Trimming took off 3 bases at V and 4 bases at J, with 21 bases between the two ends. The CDR3 here is CASSFRPRDGKTYGYTF. The CDR3 DNA sequence: TGTGCCAGCAGCTTCAGACCCAGAGACGGAAAGACCTATGGCTACACCTTC.

This clonotype was observed many times. The rearrangement uses TRBV7-7 and TRBJ1-2; D gene uncertain. The CDR3 length is 17 residues. The V gene's germline CDR1 is SSHAT and CDR2 FNYEAQ (reference sequence). The germline V and J ends were trimmed by 5 bases and 4 bases, with 23 bases remaining between them. CDR3 in DNA: TGTGCCAGCAGCAAAGTCCATAAGTGCCGAAAGACCTATGGCTACACCTTC. It codes for CASSKVHKCRKTYGYTF.

This clonotype was counted at least ten times. CDR3 DNA: TGCGCCAGCAGTATCTACCGGGACTCCGAGCAGTACTTC. It translates to CASSIYRDSEQYF. The chain recombines TRBV10-1 with TRBJ2-7; the D gene is possibly TRBD2 (6 bases). The V end was cut by 5 bases, the J end by 6 bases, with 14 bases between. Germline CDR1 and CDR2: WNHNN and SYGVQD (reference sequence). The CDR3 is made up of 13 amino acids.

Ten or more counts support this clonotype. V gene TRBV5-1 combines with J gene TRBJ2-7; 7 nucleotides line up with TRBD2. V shed 1 base and J 3 bases; nucleotides not matched to a gene: 7. The germline V gene encodes CDR1 SGHRS and CDR2 YFSETQ. This CDR3 contains 15 residues. The CDR3 spells CASSLNAGASYEQYF. The CDR3 coding sequence is TGCGCCAGCAGCTTGAATGCGGGAGCAAGCTACGAGCAGTACTTC.

About this clonotype: Sequence at one end of the junction differs from germline and may be a read error. The chain couples TRBV6-4 to TRBJ2-2; D may be TRBD1 (6 bases). The CDR3 sequence is 16 residues long. From germline, CDR1 is MRHNA and CDR2 SNTAGT. In DNA, the CDR3 is TGTGCTAGCAATGACTCGACCAGGGGCGACACCGGGGAGCCGTTTTTT. This translates into CASNDSTRGDTGEPFF.

Note on this clonotype: This may come from a read error, since a much larger clone is one base off. This chain joins TRBV3-1 and TRBJ2-7; no firm D call. The J call could be wrong; TRBJ2-5 is a better fit for the DNA end. Germline V lookup: CDR1 LGHDT, CDR2 YNNKEL (reference sequence). The CDR3 runs to 17 residues. This chain's CDR3 is CASSLQGPISLSETQYF. DNA of the CDR3: TGTGCCAGCAGCCTTCAAGGTCCCATTTCTCTCTCTGAGACCCAGTACTTC.

The sample holds a few counts of this clonotype. The V and J genes are TRBV5-1 and TRBJ2-1; 7 nucleotides agree with TRBD2. The CDR3 runs to 16 residues. Per the germline V gene, CDR1 is SGHRS and CDR2 is YFSETQ. J lost 2 bases, V lost 4 bases, and 9 bases had no gene match. The CDR3 region has the DNA TGCGCCAGCAGCCCGCAGGCGGGAGTCACCTACAATGAGCAGTTCTTC. The encoded protein is CASSPQAGVTYNEQFF. Combining the CDR3 with reference TRBV5-1 and TRBJ2-1 gives the whole variable domain KAGVTQTPRYLIKTRGQQVTLSCSPISGHRSVSWYQQTPGQGLQFLFEYFSETQRNKGNFPGRFSGRQFSNSRSEMNVSTLELGDSALYLCASSPQAGVTYNEQFFGPGTRLTVL.

Concerning this clonotype itself: Given a much more abundant clone one base away, this may be a read error. In nucleotides, the CDR3 is TGTGCCAGCAGCCAAGAGTGGGAGGCCGAGCAGTACTTC. Amino acid sequence: CASSQEWEAEQYF. The V gene is TRBV7-2, the J gene TRBJ2-7, with D tentatively TRBD2 (6 bases). This CDR3 region has 13 residues. Germline CDR1 is SGHTA and CDR2 is FQGNSA. V was pared by 5 bases and J by 6 bases, with 14 bases between.

This clonotype was found once. This sequence joins TRBV6-5 and TRBJ2-7; 10 bases map to TRBD2. The ends lost 6 bases at V and 5 bases at J; junction bases unmatched: 13. CDR1 is MNHEY and CDR2 is SVGAGI in the germline V gene. This CDR3 is built from 16 residues. CDR3 coding DNA: TGTGCCAGCAGGGGAGCGGGAGGGGGGGGCGCCGACGAGCAGTACTTC. Translating gives CASRGAGGGGADEQYF.

Many counts were recorded for this clonotype. The V and J genes are TRBV7-8 and TRBJ1-3, with a possible D match to TRBD1 (6 bases). V lost 1 base and J lost 0, with 13 bases in between. Germline CDR1 reads SGHVS; CDR2 reads FQNEAQ. The CDR3 has 17 residues. CDR3 sequence (DNA): TGTGCCAGCAGCTTAGAGGGCGGGGGCTTCTCTGGAAACACCATATATTTT. Translated, it gives CASSLEGGGFSGNTIYF.

This clonotype occurred many times. The gene calls are TRBV20-1 and TRBJ2-5; no definite D call. Between the trimmed V and J ends, which lost 4 bases and 5 bases, there was a span of 11 bases. CDR1 and CDR2 from the germline V gene are DFQATT and SNEGSKA (reference sequence). The CDR3 runs 12 residues. This CDR3 reads CSAKESGETQYF. In nucleotides, the CDR3 is TGCAGTGCTAAGGAGTCGGGTGAGACCCAGTACTTC.

This clonotype was observed many times. The junction departs from germline at one end; a sequencing error may be responsible. The rearrangement joins TRBV7-9 to TRBJ2-1, with TRBD2 matching over 7 bases. The CDR3 is made up of 14 amino acids. Germline CDR1 reads SEHNR; CDR2 reads FQNEAQ (reference sequence). In DNA form, the CDR3 reads TGTGCCAGCTCCTGGGGGAGGGCCTATAATGAGCAGTTCTTC. Protein: CASSWGRAYNEQFF.

This rearrangement joins TRBV7-9 to TRBJ2-3; D might be TRBD2 (5 bases). CDR1 and CDR2 (germline): SEHNR, FQNEAQ (reference sequence). The CDR3 is 14 residues long. Trimming removed 5 bases at V and 0 bases at J, with 9 bases between. The CDR3 nucleotides are TGTGCCAGCAGCCACGGGGAGAGCACAGATACGCAGTATTTT. Amino acid sequence: CASSHGESTDTQYF.

This clonotype has a count of ten or more. At one end the junction does not follow the germline gene, possibly because of a read error. The V call is TRBV3-1, the J call TRBJ1-2, with TRBD1 as a possible D gene (5 bases). Per germline, CDR1 LGHDT and CDR2 YNNKEL (reference sequence). This CDR3 has 15 amino acids. The CDR3 DNA reads as TGTGCCAGCAGTCAAGAGGTAACAGGATCCTATGGCTACACCTTC. Translation gives CASSQEVTGSYGYTF.

The chain employs TRBV7-6 and TRBJ2-5, with 10 bases identical to TRBD2. The CDR3 spans 16 residues. Losses at the gene ends were 4 bases for V and 5 bases for J; bases not matched to a gene: 10. Germline V gene sequence: CDR1 SGHVS, CDR2 FNYEAQ. CDR3 protein: CASSSLSGGARETQYF. The CDR3 DNA sequence: TGTGCCAGCAGCTCACTCAGCGGGGGGGCCCGGGAGACCCAGTACTTC. The full variable domain, its missing parts supplied by reference TRBV7-6 and TRBJ2-5, is GAGVSQSPRYKVTKRGQDVALRCDPISGHVSLYWYRQALGQGPEFLTYFNYEAQQDKSGLPNDRFSAERPEGSISTLTIQRTEQRDSAMYRCASSSLSGGARETQYFGPGTRLLVL.